This passage covers 6 T cell receptor beta chains from one sample sequenced in a study of T cells in Graves' hyperthyroidism and ophthalmopathy. Amplification of TCR beta CDR3 regions was performed using RNA transcripts as template. The HTBI primer set drove a first-round RT-PCR of the TCR CDR3. TCRdb recomputed calls from the multiplex PCR reads with MiXCR, one row per CDR3 protein. Here the sample spans 350,000 to 400,000 distinct CDR3 sequences, 15% to 20% being singletons. Input material: blood. The receptors derive from a woman aged 18-35 years with Graves' hyperthyroidism.

This clonotype occurred many times. This chain links TRBV28 with TRBJ2-2; D is perhaps TRBD1 or TRBD2 (6 bases each). Germline V gene lookup returns CDR1 MDHEN and CDR2 SYDVKM. This CDR3 has 17 residues. Deletions cut 7 bases from V and 1 base from J, with 19 bases between. CDR3 in amino acids: CASILGGHRRNTGELFF. CDR3 in DNA: TGTGCCAGCATCCTGGGGGGACACCGGAGGAACACCGGGGAGCTGTTTTTT.

There are many counts of this clonotype. J is TRBJ2-7 and V is TRBV24-1, with a possible D match to TRBD1 (6 bases). There are 12 residues in the CDR3. Germline V gene sequence: CDR1 KGHDR, CDR2 SFDVKD. The V end lost 3 bases, the J end lost 6 bases, and 8 bases lay between the germline ends. The chain's CDR3 is CATSDLGGEQYF. CDR3 sequence (DNA): TGTGCCACCAGTGATCTAGGGGGCGAGCAGTACTTC.

This clonotype was seen repeatedly, ten times or more. V gene TRBV7-8 combines with J gene TRBJ2-7; D is ambiguous. The CDR3 has 11 amino acids. The germline CDR1 and CDR2 sequences are SGHVS and FQNEAQ. Trimming took 8 bases from V and 1 from J, leaving 6 bases between them. The DNA of the CDR3 is TGTGCCAGCCAGGATTCCTACGAGCAGTACTTC. This translates into CASQDSYEQYF. Variable domain in full (rest from reference TRBV7-8 and TRBJ2-7): GAGVSQSPRYKVAKRGQDVALRCDPISGHVSLFWYQQALGQGPEFLTYFQNEAQLDKSGLPSDRFFAERPEGSVSTLKIQRTQQEDSAVYLCASQDSYEQYFGPGTRLTVT.

This clonotype has ten or more counts. This chain uses TRBV7-9 with TRBJ2-5; 7 bases fit TRBD1. This CDR3 is 14 amino acids long. The germline V gene encodes CDR1 SEHNR and CDR2 FQNEAQ (reference sequence). Losses at the gene ends were 6 bases for V and 4 bases for J; bases not matched to a gene: 8. As DNA, the CDR3 is TGTGCCAGCAGTTACGAGGGGGCTGGAGAGACCCAGTACTTC. The encoded protein is CASSYEGAGETQYF.

This clonotype was seen ten or more times. V gene TRBV19 combines with J gene TRBJ1-5, with 8 positions matching TRBD1. Losses at the gene ends were 8 bases for V and 2 bases for J; bases not matched to a gene: 17. The CDR3 extends over 18 amino acids. Germline loops: CDR1 LNHDA, CDR2 SQIVND (reference sequence). The chain's CDR3 is CASPSGDRGRTGNQPQHF. The CDR3 DNA reads as TGTGCCAGTCCTTCCGGCGACAGGGGCAGAACGGGCAATCAGCCCCAGCATTTT.

At least ten counts were recorded for this clonotype. The CDR3 loop reads CASSYSPGTPGTGELFF. The CDR3 DNA reads as TGTGCCAGCAGTTACAGCCCCGGGACGCCGGGGACCGGGGAGCTGTTTTTT. The J gene is TRBJ2-2, the V gene TRBV6-5; D may correspond to TRBD1 or TRBD2 (5 bases each). Trimming stripped 2 bases from V and 5 bases from J, with 18 bases between. This CDR3 is 17 amino acids long. Germline V gene lookup returns CDR1 MNHEY and CDR2 SVGAGI.